The 11 T cell receptor beta chains reported below all come from one sample, sequenced in a study of T cell clonality in common variable immunodeficiency. TCRdb's copy holds only in-frame clones and misses some; the assay was immunoSEQ multiplex PCR. Altogether about 74,000 clones were found in the sample, and no singletons occur. The sample taken for sequencing was peripheral blood mononuclear cells. Every receptor here comes from a person aged 18 to 69 in good health.

This clone came up many times. The CDR3 end lies 3 residues beyond the end of the read and is filled in from the germline J gene. This chain connects TRBV7-9 to TRBJ1-2; TRBD1 matches at 8 bases. This CDR3 spans 15 amino acids. V shed 3 bases, J shed 4 bases, and the junction held 7 bases outside the gene matches. Per the germline V gene, CDR1 is SEHNR and CDR2 is FQNEAQ (reference sequence). The CDR3 reads CASSLGQDNSYGYTF. CDR3 bases read: TGTGCCAGCAGCTTGGGACAGGACAACTCCTATGGC.

At least ten counts were recorded for this clone. The read halts 3 residues ahead of the CDR3 end, with the missing end drawn from the germline J gene. The chain links TRBV19 to TRBJ2-3; TRBD2 matches 12 bases. Trimming took 7 bases from V and 4 from J; bases not matched to a gene: 6. Germline V gives CDR1 LNHDA, CDR2 SQIVND (reference sequence). There are 15 residues in the CDR3. The CDR3 DNA, read in part, is TGTGCCAGTAAGACTAGCGGGAGTGGGGCAGATACG. This encodes CASKTSGSGADT. From start to end, the CDR3 is CASKTSGSGADTQYF.

At least ten counts were recorded for this clone. Compared with germline, one end of the junction differs, possibly owing to a read error. The sequence runs out 3 residues before the end of the CDR3; the remainder is reconstructed from the germline J gene. The rearrangement joins TRBV4-2 to TRBJ2-5, with D maybe TRBD2 (6 bases). This CDR3 comprises 15 residues. Germline V lookup: CDR1 LGHNA, CDR2 YNFKEQ. CDR3 bases read: TGCGCCAGCAGCCAAGAGAGGAGGGGACAAGAGACC. This encodes CASSQERRGQET. The complete CDR3 reads CASSQERRGQETQYF.

This clone has ten or more counts. The CDR3 end falls 3 residues outside the read, so it is completed with the germline J gene. The V and J genes are TRBV13 and TRBJ2-1, with D possibly matching TRBD2 (5 bases). Germline CDR1 PRHDT, CDR2 FYEKMQ (reference sequence). Trimming shortened V by 1 base and J by 3 bases, and 7 bases separated the two germline ends. The CDR3 extends over 14 amino acids. The CDR3 reads CASSLERYYNEQFF. The part of the CDR3 DNA that was read is TGTGCCAGCAGCTTAGAGCGGTACTACAATGAG.

This clone was recorded at least ten times. Read data end 3 residues before the CDR3 end; the end is taken from the germline J gene. The V call is TRBV7-3, the J call TRBJ2-3; 9 nucleotides line up with TRBD2. V gave up 6 bases and J gave up 4 bases; unmatched junction bases: 8. The CDR3 is 15 residues long. Germline loops: CDR1 SGHTA, CDR2 FQGTGA. Incomplete CDR3 DNA: TGTGCCAGCAGTTCGAGGGCGGGAGGGCCAGATACG. Translating gives CASSSRAGGPDT. The full CDR3 reads CASSSRAGGPDTQYF. Filled out from reference TRBV7-3 and TRBJ2-3, the complete variable domain reads GAGVSQTPSNKVTEKGKYVELRCDPISGHTALYWYRQSLGQGPEFLIYFQGTGAADDSGLPNDRFFAVRPEGSVSTLKIQRTERGDSAVYLCASSSRAGGPDTQYFGPGTRLTVL.

This clone has ten or more counts. Incomplete CDR3 DNA: TGTGCCAGCTCACCACCGGCCACCGGGGAG. Protein sequence: CASSPPATGE. The entire CDR3 protein is CASSPPATGELFF. V usage is TRBV18 and J usage is TRBJ2-2; no reliable D call. The read ends 3 residues before the CDR3 terminus; that terminus is restored from the germline J gene. The V end was cut by 0 bases, the J end by 4 bases, with 3 bases between. The germline V gene has CDR1 KGHSH and CDR2 LQKENI. This CDR3 has 13 residues.

Many counts were recorded for this clone. The read finishes 3 residues shy of the CDR3 end, and the germline J gene is used to complete it. This chain connects TRBV7-8 to TRBJ2-7; 8 bases match TRBD1. Losses at the gene ends were 6 bases for V and 6 bases for J; bases not matched to a gene: 10. CDR1 and CDR2 (germline): SGHVS, FQNEAQ. The CDR3 contains 14 residues. The covered CDR3 bases are TGTGCCAGCAGTGACAGGGGCGGCCTCGGCGAG. Protein sequence: CASSDRGGLGE. From start to end, the CDR3 is CASSDRGGLGEQYF.

Ten or more counts support this clone. The missing CDR3 end, 3 residues past where the read stops, is filled in from the germline J gene. This chain joins TRBV10-3 and TRBJ2-7, with no clear D. CDR1 is ENHRY and CDR2 is SYGVKD in the germline V gene. Between the trimmed V and J ends, which lost 0 bases and 1 base, there was a span of 7 bases. This CDR3 is built from 14 residues. CDR3 DNA (partial): TGTGCCATCAGTGAGTCGACACAGTCCTACGAG. It specifies CAISESTQSYE. The complete CDR3 reads CAISESTQSYEQYF.

Ten or more counts support this clone. The observed sequence ends 3 residues before the CDR3 terminus, with the missing tail filled in from the germline J gene. The V call is TRBV5-1, the J call TRBJ2-7; 7 nucleotides align to TRBD1. In germline, CDR1 is SGHRS, CDR2 YFSETQ. CDR3 size: 15 residues. V lost 0 bases and J lost 3; bases outside the gene matches: 6. This CDR3 reads CASSLGGGTDYEQYF. The covered CDR3 bases are TGCGCCAGCAGCTTGGGAGGTGGGACAGACTACGAG.

The table lists this clone with many counts. CDR3 in amino acids: CASGLRDSYEQYF. Partial CDR3 DNA: TGTGCTAGTGGTTTGAGGGACAGTTACGAG. This chain uses TRBV12-5 with TRBJ2-7, with 7 bases identical to TRBD1. The DNA ends 3 residues before the CDR3 does, and the rest of the CDR3 is filled in from the germline J gene. V was pared by 2 bases and J by 4 bases, with 2 bases of the junction left unmatched. The CDR3 is 13 amino acids. Germline CDR1 and CDR2: LGHNT and FRNRAP.

This clone was counted ten times or more. At one end the junction does not follow the germline gene, possibly because of a read error. The read falls 3 residues short of the CDR3 end, and the missing part is taken from the germline J gene. The V gene is TRBV4-2, the J gene TRBJ2-7; D unresolved. The CDR3 is 15 residues long. Germline values: CDR1 LGHNA, CDR2 YNFKEQ. The CDR3 reads CASSQDSHSTYEQYF. Incomplete CDR3 DNA: TGCGCCAGCAGCCAAGATAGTCACAGCACCTACGAG.